A few counts support the clone carrying this T cell receptor beta chain. Trimming at V came to 1 base and at J to 6 bases, leaving 10 bases not matched to a gene. The CDR3 runs to 16 residues. CDR1 and CDR2 (germline): SGHAT, FQNNGV. Addition of a universal primer site occurred through template switching, and cDNA carried unique molecular identifiers. TCRdb called the 5' RACE reads again in MiXCR, with one record for every CDR3 protein. The sample holds 450,000 or so distinct CDR3 sequences, 13% to 15% seen once. The entry originates in a study of identical twins. This same sample was also part of a study on yellow fever vaccine responses in identical twins. That work contributes: After vaccination, twins' T cell response reportedly seemed partly convergent, partly personalized.

The clonotype comes from a woman aged 18-30 years in good health. The rearrangement joins TRBV11-2 to TRBJ2-3; 7 nucleotides match TRBD1. Sequences were obtained from CD4+ T cells sorted from blood. CDR3: CASSLVGGKLPDTQYF. The CDR3 DNA reads TGTGCCAGCAGCTTAGTAGGGGGCAAACTCCCGGATACGCAGTATTTT.